This paragraph covers one T cell receptor beta chain sequence. Its antigen is as yet unknown. These data belong to a study of T cell responses to AZD1222 COVID-19 vaccine. Generated by immunoSEQ multiplex PCR, the TCRdb table keeps only in-frame clones and is missing some. The sample consists of roughly 80,000 clones, approximately 87% of them appearing once. Notes on the study in general: Only a handful of AZD1222 recipients, about six in all, had baseline seropositivity. Spike-wide coverage was observed for vaccine-associated CD4 TCRs, with dominant responses at 160-218 and 743-854. A rise in Spike-specific TCR breadth and depth followed two AZD1222 doses. In the spike-specific TCR repertoire, nearly half reportedly target unmutated variant regions.

The TCR comes from an adult in good health. The sample in question was peripheral blood, obtained on day 0 of MenACWY control vaccination.

CDR3 in DNA: TGTGCCAGCAGTTTGAGGGACAGGGCTCCCTACGAGCAGTACTTC. Residues: CASSLRDRAPYEQYF. V usage is TRBV27 and J usage is TRBJ2-7; TRBD1 agrees at 9 bases. CDR1 and CDR2 (germline): MNHEY, SMNVEV (reference sequence). Unmatched junction bases numbered 5, after V lost 3 bases and J lost 2 bases. The CDR3 contains 15 residues.